Shown below are 18 T cell receptor beta chains from a single sample sequenced in a study of blood T cell repertoires in COVID-19. Profiling relied on immunoSEQ multiplex PCR, and the TCRdb table lists in-frame clones only, not all of them. The table shows about 110,000 clones, with about 80% occurring only once. Material: peripheral blood. These receptors were obtained from a woman in her seventies with acute or convalescent COVID-19.

The chain combines TRBV7-3 with TRBJ2-3; 8 bases agree with TRBD1. Germline trimming cut 5 bases from V and 9 bases from J; bases unmatched to any gene: 13. The CDR3 is 15 residues long. Germline loops: CDR1 SGHTA, CDR2 FQGTGA. CDR3 in amino acids: CASSPYRSTGETQYF. The CDR3 nucleotides are TGTGCCAGCAGCCCGTATCGATCGACAGGGGAGACGCAGTATTTT.

The chain combines TRBV24-1 with TRBJ1-3, with D possibly matching TRBD1 (5 bases). V was pared by 11 bases and J by 8 bases, with 15 bases between. The CDR3 covers 12 residues. Germline loops: CDR1 KGHDR, CDR2 SFDVKD. The chain's CDR3 is CASPVVRDTIYF. The DNA of the CDR3 is TGTGCCAGCCCGGTCGTCAGGGACACCATATATTTT.

The chain combines TRBV6-1 with TRBJ2-3, with 9 nucleotides matching TRBD1. J gave up 7 bases and V 1 base, and 12 bases lay outside the gene matches. This CDR3 comprises 17 residues. Germline V gene data show CDR1 as MNHNS and CDR2 as SASEGT. CDR3 amino acids: CASSEGWGQGTWNTQYF. In nucleotides, the CDR3 is TGTGCCAGCAGTGAAGGGTGGGGACAGGGTACTTGGAATACGCAGTATTTT.

V is TRBV6-5 and J is TRBJ1-2; TRBD1 agrees at 8 bases. The J segment lost 4 bases and the V segment lost 8 bases, leaving 9 bases of the junction unmatched. CDR3 length: 14 amino acids. Germline V gene lookup returns CDR1 MNHEY and CDR2 SVGAGI. The CDR3 bases are TGTGCCAGCCGACTCCAACAGGGGGGCTATGGCTACACCTTC. It is translated as CASRLQQGGYGYTF.

The chain combines TRBV29-1 with TRBJ2-3, with 7 positions matching TRBD2. The CDR3 runs to 13 residues. The V segment lost 6 bases and the J segment 2 bases; nucleotides outside the gene matches: 5. Germline values: CDR1 SQVTM, CDR2 ANQGSEA. CDR3 nucleotides: TGCAGCGTGCCAGGGAGGGACACAGATACGCAGTATTTT. It translates to CSVPGRDTDTQYF.

CDR3 bases: TGTGCCAGCAGGGGGCAGGGGAACACTGAAGCTTTCTTT. Translated, it gives CASRGQGNTEAFF. The chain links TRBV28 to TRBJ1-1; the D gene is possibly TRBD1 (5 bases). The CDR3 has 13 amino acids. V lost 6 bases and J lost 1, with 9 bases in between. The germline gives CDR1 MDHEN, CDR2 SYDVKM.

The V and J genes are TRBV4-1 and TRBJ1-4; 10 bases agree with TRBD1. This CDR3 comprises 15 residues. The V segment lost 4 bases and the J segment 7 bases; nucleotides outside the gene matches: 6. Germline loops: CDR1 MGHRA, CDR2 YSYEKL. CDR3 region: CASSPIGTGVEKLFF. CDR3 nucleotides: TGCGCCAGCAGCCCCATAGGGACAGGGGTTGAAAAACTGTTTTTT.

V gene TRBV11-2 combines with J gene TRBJ1-6; D is perhaps TRBD1 (6 bases). Germline values: CDR1 SGHAT, CDR2 FQNNGV. Trimming stripped 5 bases from V and 12 bases from J, with 11 bases between. The CDR3 loop spans 12 amino acids. CDR3 bases: TGTGCCAGCAGCACCTTGGGACAACCCCTCCACTTT. Translation: CASSTLGQPLHF.

J is TRBJ2-1 and V is TRBV7-2; D perhaps matches TRBD1 (5 bases). CDR1 SGHTA and CDR2 FQGNSA come from the germline V gene. The V end lost 6 bases, the J end lost 12 bases, and 12 bases lay between the germline ends. CDR3 size: 11 residues. The chain's CDR3 is CASRAGLGQFF. Written as DNA, the CDR3 is TGTGCCAGCAGAGCAGGGTTGGGGCAGTTCTTC. The full variable domain, with the rest looked up from reference TRBV7-2 and TRBJ2-1, is GAGVSQSPSNKVTEKGKDVELRCDPISGHTALYWYRQSLGQGLEFLIYFQGNSAPDKSGLPSDRFSAERTGGSVSTLTIQRTQQEDSAVYLCASRAGLGQFFGPGTRLTVL.

This clone was seen only a few times. J is TRBJ2-1 and V is TRBV7-8, with 10 bases aligning to TRBD2. Germline V CDR1 and CDR2: SGHVS, FQNEAQ. This CDR3 contains 15 residues. V trimming: 3 bases; J trimming: 7 bases; junction bases outside the gene matches: 6. In nucleotides, the CDR3 is TGTGCCAGCAGCTTCAGCGGGGGGGCGGAAAATGAGCAGTTCTTC. Translation: CASSFSGGAENEQFF. Full variable domain (rest looked up from reference TRBV7-8 and TRBJ2-1): GAGVSQSPRYKVAKRGQDVALRCDPISGHVSLFWYQQALGQGPEFLTYFQNEAQLDKSGLPSDRFFAERPEGSVSTLKIQRTQQEDSAVYLCASSFSGGAENEQFFGPGTRLTVL.

V usage is TRBV6-5 and J usage is TRBJ1-2; possible D gene TRBD1, 6 bases. Germline CDR1 MNHEY, CDR2 SVGAGI. V was pared by 6 bases and J by 8 bases, with 16 bases between. CDR3 length: 13 residues. This chain's CDR3 is CASSGTRDGGYTF. DNA of the CDR3: TGTGCCAGCAGCGGGACACGCGATGGGGGCTACACCTTC.

The chain carries TRBV19 and TRBJ2-1; 7 nucleotides agree with TRBD1. The CDR3 totals 13 residues. Germline V gene lookup returns CDR1 LNHDA and CDR2 SQIVND (reference sequence). The V gene end was trimmed by 6 bases and the J gene end by 9 bases; junction bases not matched to a gene: 8. The CDR3 coding sequence is TGTGCCAGTAGGAGAAGCCGGGACAGTGAGCAGTTCTTC. It codes for CASRRSRDSEQFF.

The V and J genes are TRBV7-9 and TRBJ1-6; TRBD1 is a possible D gene (5 bases). CDR3 length equals 15 residues. Trimming stripped 0 bases from V and 9 bases from J, with 12 bases between. CDR1 SEHNR and CDR2 FQNEAQ come from the germline V gene (reference sequence). CDR3 DNA: TGTGCCAGCAGCTTAGCGATAGGGGTCGGTTCACCCCTCCACTTT. This gives the protein CASSLAIGVGSPLHF. The whole variable domain, remainder taken from reference TRBV7-9 and TRBJ1-6, is DTGVSQNPRHKITKRGQNVTFRCDPISEHNRLYWYRQTLGQGPEFLTYFQNEAQLEKSRLLSDRFSAERPKGSFSTLEIQRTEQGDSAMYLCASSLAIGVGSPLHFGNGTRLTVT.

The chain is built from TRBV28 and TRBJ1-1; D unclear. Trimming cost V 7 bases and J 6 bases, with 18 bases left between them. Germline-derived CDR1 and CDR2 are MDHEN and SYDVKM. CDR3 length: 14 residues. Here the CDR3 DNA reads TGTGCCAGCAAACCCACAGCCTTTCTGTCTGAAGCTTTCTTT. Protein sequence: CASKPTAFLSEAFF.

The V and J genes are TRBV18 and TRBJ1-1; D ambiguous. V lost 0 bases and J lost 2, with 4 bases in between. The germline gives CDR1 KGHSH, CDR2 LQKENI. The CDR3 runs to 13 residues. Written as DNA, the CDR3 is TGTGCCAGCTCACCACCCTCTAACACTGAAGCTTTCTTT. Amino acids: CASSPPSNTEAFF. The complete variable domain, with remaining parts taken from reference TRBV18 and TRBJ1-1, reads NAGVMQNPRHLVRRRGQEARLRCSPMKGHSHVYWYRQLPEEGLKFMVYLQKENIIDESGMPKERFSAEFPKEGPSILRIQQVVRGDSAAYFCASSPPSNTEAFFGQGTRLTVV.

V gene TRBV9 combines with J gene TRBJ1-4; D gene ambiguous. Germline values: CDR1 SGDLS, CDR2 YYNGEE. The V gene lost 0 bases and the J gene lost 0 bases, with 6 bases spanning the gap. The CDR3 loop spans 15 amino acids. The CDR3 is CASSVAAATNEKLFF. The CDR3 nucleotides read TGTGCCAGCAGCGTAGCGGCGGCAACTAATGAAAAACTGTTTTTT.

This clone was found a few times. The chain joins TRBV7-9 to TRBJ1-1; tentative D call: TRBD1 (6 bases). V lost 4 bases and J lost 0, with 15 bases in between. CDR3 length: 16 amino acids. Germline V CDR1 and CDR2: SEHNR, FQNEAQ (reference sequence). CDR3 region: CASSSGTLILNTEAFF. The CDR3 region has the DNA TGTGCCAGCAGCTCCGGGACATTGATTCTGAACACTGAAGCTTTCTTT.

The V gene is TRBV5-1, the J gene TRBJ1-3, with 7 bases that match TRBD1. The ends lost 1 base at V and 0 bases at J; junction bases unmatched: 13. This CDR3 has 19 residues. Germline CDR1 and CDR2: SGHRS and YFSETQ. This CDR3 reads CASSLLSGGSFSSGNTIYF. The CDR3 DNA follows: TGCGCCAGCAGCTTGCTTTCAGGGGGTTCGTTTAGCTCTGGAAACACCATATATTTT.